Included here is one TCR beta chain sequence, with context. The sample comes from a study of blood T cell repertoires in COVID-19. Overall study context: Samples of COVID-19 (acute and convalescent) were obtained from the United States, Italy and Spain.

Germline-derived CDR1 and CDR2 are MNHEY and SMNVEV (reference sequence). V was cut by 2 bases and J by 5 bases, with 22 bases left in between. This CDR3 has 18 amino acids. Original methodology: Researchers report that nucleated cell counts were estimated from reference gene primer amplification. Clones were read by immunoSEQ multiplex PCR, and TCRdb kept only the in-frame ones, dropping some. V, J and clone size derive from that table, while D and trimming were established from the DNA sequence. Seen here are fewer than 70,000 clones, roughly 92% observed once, and the top ten hold 3.5% to 5.5%. The sample consisted of peripheral blood. The sequence was obtained from a man between 50 and 59 years old with active COVID-19. This chain connects TRBV27 to TRBJ2-4; TRBD2 might be the D (6 bases). This CDR3 is CASSLAVWWRGTQNIQYF. Written as DNA, the CDR3 is TGTGCCAGCAGTTTAGCCGTTTGGTGGAGGGGCACCCAAAACATTCAGTACTTC.